This T cell receptor beta chain is from a study of T cell clonality in common variable immunodeficiency. Broader study findings: In common variable immunodeficiency, TCR beta chains reportedly carried fewer deletions and N-nucleotide insertions. TCRbeta clonality was increased in CVID versus healthy controls.

All CVID subjects were on immunoglobulin replacement for at least one year. Blood came from CVID subjects not ill and not taking immunomodulatory or immunosuppressive medication. This clone occurred many times. Antigen unknown. The read falls 3 residues short of the CDR3 end, and the missing part is taken from the germline J gene. Equal genomic DNA amounts from CVID and control samples were sequenced. This table comes from immunoSEQ multiplex PCR, and its TCRdb copy is limited to in-frame clones, with some not included. The profile covers just under 20,000 clones, none occurring a single time. This CDR3 comprises 14 residues. The V gene end was trimmed by 7 bases and the J gene end by 7 bases; junction bases not matched to a gene: 3. The germline V gene encodes CDR1 WNHNN and CDR2 SYGVQD (reference sequence).

The sequenced sample was peripheral blood mononuclear cells. The genes are TRBV10-1 and TRBJ1-6; the match to TRBD1 covers 11 bases. The origin of this receptor is a human donor with common variable immunodeficiency. The part of the CDR3 DNA that was read is TGCGCCAGCAAGGGACAGGGGGTCAATTCACCC. Translated, it gives CASKGQGVNSP. The full CDR3 protein reads CASKGQGVNSPLHF.